Listed below are T cell receptor beta chains from one sample, sequenced in a study of cytomegalovirus exposure and HLA in healthy donors. The assay was immunoSEQ multiplex PCR, and TCRdb's table has in-frame clones only and misses some. This table holds about 140,000 clones, roughly 80% found once. Source material: PBMCs. These TCRs come from a man in his forties in good health and CMV-seropositive. Each CDR3 is given with its conserved first and last residue. The order of the fields is J gene, D gene, clone size, V gene, CDR3 protein, CDR3 DNA. D genes are given only for firm matches. The size field is filled for only some rows; it gives once, few, many or a size class.

TRBJ1-5 - - TRBV7-8 CASSQTTGPPQPQHF TGTGCCAGCAGCCAAACCACAGGGCCCCCTCAACCCCAGCATTTT
TRBJ2-3 TRBD2 - TRBV7-2 CASSFRHREEDTQYF TGTGCCAGCAGCTTCAGACACCGGGAGGAAGATACGCAGTATTTT
TRBJ2-5 TRBD2 - TRBV5-4 CASSPQRGGQETQYF TGTGCCAGCAGCCCCCAGCGCGGGGGCCAAGAGACCCAGTACTTC
TRBJ1-4 TRBD1 - TRBV29-1 CSVRDRSNEKLFF TGCAGCGTACGGGACAGGTCTAATGAAAAACTGTTTTTT
TRBJ2-5 TRBD1 - TRBV9 CASSATGGYSQETQYF TGTGCCAGCAGCGCGACAGGGGGCTATAGCCAAGAGACCCAGTACTTC
TRBJ1-1 TRBD1 - TRBV6-5 CASSYSGTGAEAFF TGTGCCAGCAGTTACTCGGGGACAGGGGCTGAAGCTTTCTTT
TRBJ2-7 - - TRBV18 CASSPPSSYEQYF TGTGCCAGCTCACCTCCTAGCTCCTACGAGCAGTACTTC
TRBJ1-4 - - TRBV5-1 CASSLGQEGEKLFF TGCGCCAGCAGCTTGGGCCAGGAGGGGGAAAAACTGTTTTTT
TRBJ1-6 - - TRBV7-9 CASSPGITGQPLHF TGTGCCAGCAGCCCCGGGATTACCGGGCAACCCCTCCACTTT
TRBJ2-7 - - TRBV5-1 CASSLATRDEQYF TGCGCCAGCAGCTTGGCGACTAGAGACGAGCAGTACTTC
TRBJ1-2 - - TRBV7-9 CSSSLDVLYGYTF TGTTCCAGCAGCTTAGATGTACTCTATGGCTACACCTTC
TRBJ1-2 TRBD1 - TRBV27 CASRVTGAYYGYTF TGTGCCAGCAGAGTGACAGGGGCCTACTATGGCTACACCTTC
TRBJ2-7 - - TRBV11-2 CASSLGQLSYEQYF TGTGCCAGCAGCTTGGGGCAGCTCTCCTACGAGCAGTACTTC
TRBJ2-7 - - TRBV5-4 CASSRTGSYEQYF TGTGCCAGCAGTCGTACAGGGAGTTACGAGCAGTACTTC
TRBJ1-1 - few TRBV14 CASSGQGYTEAFF TGTGCCAGCAGCGGGCAGGGGTACACTGAAGCTTTCTTT
TRBJ2-5 - - TRBV2 CASHRTKQETQYF TGTGCCAGCCACAGGACTAAACAAGAGACCCAGTACTTC
TRBJ1-1 - - TRBV5-1 CASSLGSGITEAFF TGCGCCAGCAGCTTGGGGTCCGGGATCACTGAAGCTTTCTTT
TRBJ1-1 TRBD1 - TRBV2 CASMGQLNTEAFF TGTGCCAGCATGGGACAGTTGAACACTGAAGCTTTCTTT
TRBJ1-4 - - TRBV30 CAWSRREEKLFF TGTGCCTGGAGTAGAAGAGAAGAAAAACTGTTTTTT
TRBJ2-7 - once TRBV7-2 CASSLHLTGSYEQYF TGTGCCAGCAGCCTCCACCTGACAGGTTCCTACGAGCAGTACTTC
TRBJ1-4 - once TRBV5-1 CASSLDPGATNEKLFF TGCGCCAGCAGCTTGGACCCGGGTGCAACTAATGAAAAACTGTTTTTT
TRBJ2-4 - once TRBV6-1 CASSDPDSIAKNIQYF TGTGCCAGCAGTGACCCGGACTCTATAGCCAAAAACATTCAGTACTTC
TRBJ2-3 - few TRBV5-1 CASSRNTGLSRTDTQYF TGCGCCAGCAGCCGTAATACCGGACTTTCACGCACAGATACGCAGTATTTT
TRBJ2-5 - once TRBV7-9 CASSPRGAGETQYF TGTGCCAGCAGCCCCCGGGGGGCTGGAGAGACCCAGTACTTC
TRBJ2-7 - - TRBV19 CASSTRELYEQYF TGTGCCAGTAGTACCCGGGAGCTCTACGAGCAGTACTTC
TRBJ2-1 - - TRBV5-1 CASSTWRESYNEQFF TGCGCCAGCAGCACCTGGAGAGAATCCTACAATGAGCAGTTCTTC
TRBJ2-3 - - TRBV18 CASSPQGNTDTQYF TGTGCCAGCTCACCACAGGGGAACACAGATACGCAGTATTTT
TRBJ2-3 TRBD1 - TRBV5-1 CASSPGQLTDTQYF TGCGCCAGCAGCCCGGGACAGCTCACAGATACGCAGTATTTT
TRBJ1-6 - - TRBV7-9 CASSLRGYSPLHF TGTGCCAGCAGCTTACGCGGGTATTCACCCCTCCACTTT
TRBJ2-7 - - TRBV5-4 CASSSQGIVYEQYF TGTGCCAGCAGCTCGCAGGGAATTGTCTACGAGCAGTACTTC
TRBJ1-1 - - TRBV29-1 CSVEGQTMNTEAFF TGCAGCGTTGAAGGACAGACAATGAACACTGAAGCTTTCTTT
TRBJ1-1 - - TRBV20-1 CSAIVGRGAFF TGCAGTGCTATTGTGGGCCGCGGGGCTTTCTTT
TRBJ1-1 - - TRBV7-6 CASSLFTGFAEAFF TGTGCCAGCAGTCTATTTACAGGGTTCGCTGAAGCTTTCTTT
TRBJ2-1 TRBD2 - TRBV19 CASSPGLAGGPEEQFF TGTGCCAGTAGCCCGGGACTAGCGGGGGGGCCGGAGGAGCAGTTCTTC
TRBJ1-1 - - TRBV7-9 CASFNGHTEAFF TGTGCCAGTTTTAATGGCCACACTGAAGCTTTCTTT
TRBJ2-1 TRBD2 - TRBV5-4 CASSLGTSGVYNEQFF TGTGCCAGCAGCTTGGGTACTAGCGGGGTTTACAATGAGCAGTTCTTC
TRBJ2-3 TRBD2 - TRBV2 CASSQLAGSTDTQYF TGTGCCAGCAGTCAACTAGCGGGTAGCACAGATACGCAGTATTTT
TRBJ2-3 - - TRBV11-3 CASSSSGTRTDTQYF TGTGCCAGCAGCTCCTCCGGGACACGCACAGATACGCAGTATTTT
TRBJ1-5 - few TRBV19 CASSTGLSNQPQHF TGTGCCAGTAGTACGGGTCTGAGCAATCAGCCCCAGCATTTT
TRBJ2-5 TRBD1 once TRBV7-2 CASSLNRGETQYF TGTGCCAGCAGCTTAAACAGGGGAGAGACCCAGTACTTC
TRBJ2-3 TRBD2 - TRBV30 CAWSRGGSTDTQYF TGTGCCTGGTCGCGGGGGGGTAGCACAGATACGCAGTATTTT
TRBJ1-2 - few TRBV5-6 CASSLGGGGYTF TGTGCCAGCAGCTTAGGGGGTGGTGGCTACACCTTC
TRBJ2-3 TRBD1 - TRBV27 CASRSITGTGVDTQYF TGTGCCAGCAGGTCAATAACCGGGACAGGGGTGGATACGCAGTATTTT
TRBJ2-5 - - TRBV7-8 CASSLAGGQKTQYF TGTGCCAGCAGCTTAGCGGGGGGTCAGAAGACCCAGTACTTC
TRBJ2-5 - - TRBV19 CASSQRTAQETQYF TGTGCCAGTAGTCAACGGACAGCTCAAGAGACCCAGTACTTC
TRBJ2-7 - - TRBV9 CASSVFGGLSYEQYF TGTGCCAGCAGCGTATTCGGAGGTTTAAGCTACGAGCAGTACTTC
TRBJ2-3 - - TRBV5-4 CASSRLERSTDTQYF TGTGCCAGCAGCCGCCTGGAGCGGAGCACAGATACGCAGTATTTT
TRBJ2-3 TRBD2 - TRBV9 CASSARWSGGRADTQYF TGTGCCAGCAGCGCCCGGTGGAGCGGGGGGCGGGCAGATACGCAGTATTTT
TRBJ1-4 TRBD1 - TRBV11-3 CASSSRQGVDEKLFF TGTGCCAGCAGCTCCCGACAGGGCGTTGATGAAAAACTGTTTTTT
TRBJ1-2 - once TRBV19 CASSIADQRGGYTF TGTGCCAGTAGTATCGCGGATCAAAGGGGTGGCTACACCTTC
TRBJ1-1 - once TRBV9 CASSAGHLNTEAFF TGTGCCAGCAGCGCTGGACATTTGAACACTGAAGCTTTCTTT
TRBJ1-2 - - TRBV29-1 CSASSDSGYGYTF TGCAGCGCCAGCTCTGATTCGGGCTATGGCTACACCTTC
TRBJ2-1 - - TRBV5-1 CASGGQALGEQFF TGCGCCAGCGGGGGACAAGCATTGGGTGAGCAGTTCTTC
TRBJ1-2 - - TRBV7-2 CASSPDSLEGGYTF TGTGCCAGCAGCCCGGACAGCCTTGAAGGTGGCTACACCTTC
TRBJ1-2 - - TRBV30 CAWGRGVGYTF TGTGCCTGGGGGAGGGGGGTCGGCTACACCTTC